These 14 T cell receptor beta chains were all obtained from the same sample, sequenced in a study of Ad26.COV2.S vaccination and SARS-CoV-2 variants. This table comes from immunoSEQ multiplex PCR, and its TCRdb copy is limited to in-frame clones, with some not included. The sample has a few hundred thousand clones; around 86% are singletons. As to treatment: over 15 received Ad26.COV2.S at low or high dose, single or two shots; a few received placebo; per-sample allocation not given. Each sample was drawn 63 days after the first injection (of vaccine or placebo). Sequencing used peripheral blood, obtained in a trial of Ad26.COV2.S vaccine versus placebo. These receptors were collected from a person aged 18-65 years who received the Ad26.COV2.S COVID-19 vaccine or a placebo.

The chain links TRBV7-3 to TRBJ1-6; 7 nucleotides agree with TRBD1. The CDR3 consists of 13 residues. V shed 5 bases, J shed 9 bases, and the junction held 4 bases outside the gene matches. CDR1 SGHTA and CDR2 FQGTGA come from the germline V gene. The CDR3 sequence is CASSRGQGSPLHF. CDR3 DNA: TGTGCCAGCAGCAGGGGGCAGGGTTCACCCCTCCACTTT.

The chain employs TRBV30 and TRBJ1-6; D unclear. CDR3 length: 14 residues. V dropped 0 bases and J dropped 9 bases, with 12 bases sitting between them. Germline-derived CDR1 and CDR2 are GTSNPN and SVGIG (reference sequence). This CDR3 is CAWSVVRGTSPLHF. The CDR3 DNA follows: TGTGCCTGGAGTGTAGTCCGGGGTACTTCACCCCTCCACTTT.

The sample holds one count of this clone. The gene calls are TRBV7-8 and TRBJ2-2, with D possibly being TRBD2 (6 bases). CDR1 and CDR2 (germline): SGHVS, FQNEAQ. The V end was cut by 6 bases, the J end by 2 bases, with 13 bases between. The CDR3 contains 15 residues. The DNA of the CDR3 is TGTGCCAGCAGTGGGGGGACGGAAAACACCGGGGAGCTGTTTTTT. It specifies CASSGGTENTGELFF.

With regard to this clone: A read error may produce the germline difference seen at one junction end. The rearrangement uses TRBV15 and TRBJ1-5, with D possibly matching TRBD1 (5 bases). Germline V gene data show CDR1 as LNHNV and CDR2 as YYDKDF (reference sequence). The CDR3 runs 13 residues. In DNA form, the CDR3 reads TGTGCCGCCAGCGGGGGGAGTGATCAGCCCCAGCATTTT. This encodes CAASGGSDQPQHF.

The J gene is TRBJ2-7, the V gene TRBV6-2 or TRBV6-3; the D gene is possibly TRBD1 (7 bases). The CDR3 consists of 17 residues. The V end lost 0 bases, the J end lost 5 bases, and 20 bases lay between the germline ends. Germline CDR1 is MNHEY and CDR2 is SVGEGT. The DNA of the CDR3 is TGTGCCAGCAGTTACTCGAATTCCGGCAGGGGGGTCAACGAGCAGTACTTC. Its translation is CASSYSNSGRGVNEQYF.

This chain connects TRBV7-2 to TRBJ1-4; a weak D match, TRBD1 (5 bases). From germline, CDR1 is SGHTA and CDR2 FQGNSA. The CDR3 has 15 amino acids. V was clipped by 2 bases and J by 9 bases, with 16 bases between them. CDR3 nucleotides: TGTGCCAGCAGCTTAATCCAGGGAGCGGGACAAAAACTGTTTTTT. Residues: CASSLIQGAGQKLFF.

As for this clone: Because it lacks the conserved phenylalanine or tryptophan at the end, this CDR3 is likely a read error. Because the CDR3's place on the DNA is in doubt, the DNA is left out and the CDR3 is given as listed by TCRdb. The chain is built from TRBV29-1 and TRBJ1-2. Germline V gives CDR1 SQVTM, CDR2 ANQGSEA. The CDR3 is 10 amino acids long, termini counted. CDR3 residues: CSVDPLSPVL.

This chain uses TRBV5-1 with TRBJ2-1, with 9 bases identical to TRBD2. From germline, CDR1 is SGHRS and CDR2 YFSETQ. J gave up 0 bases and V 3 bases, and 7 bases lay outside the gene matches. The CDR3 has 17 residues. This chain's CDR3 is CASSSRLAVSSYNEQFF. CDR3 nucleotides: TGCGCCAGCAGCTCCAGACTAGCGGTGAGCTCCTACAATGAGCAGTTCTTC.

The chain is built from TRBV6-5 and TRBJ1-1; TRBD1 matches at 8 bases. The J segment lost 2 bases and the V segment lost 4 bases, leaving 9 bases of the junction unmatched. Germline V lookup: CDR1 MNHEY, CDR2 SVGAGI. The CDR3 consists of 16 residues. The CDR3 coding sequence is TGTGCCAGCAGTTCCGCAAACAGGGGGACAAACACTGAAGCTTTCTTT. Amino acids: CASSSANRGTNTEAFF.

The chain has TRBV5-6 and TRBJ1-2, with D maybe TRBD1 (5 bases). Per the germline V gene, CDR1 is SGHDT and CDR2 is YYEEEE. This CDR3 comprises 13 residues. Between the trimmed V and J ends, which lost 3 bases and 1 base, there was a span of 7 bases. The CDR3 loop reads CASSSRDNYGYTF. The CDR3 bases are TGTGCCAGCAGCTCCAGGGATAACTATGGCTACACCTTC.

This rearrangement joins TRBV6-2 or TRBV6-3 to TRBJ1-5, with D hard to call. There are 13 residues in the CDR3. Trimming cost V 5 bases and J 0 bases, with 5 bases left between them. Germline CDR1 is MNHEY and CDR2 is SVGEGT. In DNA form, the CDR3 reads TGTGCCAGCAGTCTCCTTAGCAATCAGCCCCAGCATTTT. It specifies CASSLLSNQPQHF.

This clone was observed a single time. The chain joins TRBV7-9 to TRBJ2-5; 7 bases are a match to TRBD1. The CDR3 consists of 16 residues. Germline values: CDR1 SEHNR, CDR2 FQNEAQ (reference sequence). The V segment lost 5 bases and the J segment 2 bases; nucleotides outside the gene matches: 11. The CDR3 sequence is CASSTDPRDRQETQYF. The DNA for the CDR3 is TGTGCCAGCAGCACAGACCCCCGGGACAGACAAGAGACCCAGTACTTC.

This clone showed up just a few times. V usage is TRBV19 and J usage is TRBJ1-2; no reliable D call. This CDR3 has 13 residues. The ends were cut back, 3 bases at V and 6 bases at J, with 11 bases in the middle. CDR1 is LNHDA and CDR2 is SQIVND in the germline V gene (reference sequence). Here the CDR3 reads CASSMGEGNGYTF. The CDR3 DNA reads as TGTGCCAGTAGTATGGGTGAGGGAAATGGCTACACCTTC.

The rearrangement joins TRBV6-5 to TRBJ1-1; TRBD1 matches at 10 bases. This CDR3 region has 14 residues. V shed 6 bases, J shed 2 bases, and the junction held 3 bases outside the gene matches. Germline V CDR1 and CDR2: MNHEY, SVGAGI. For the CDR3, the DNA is TGTGCCAGCAGCAGGACAGGGGGAAACACTGAAGCTTTCTTT. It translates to CASSRTGGNTEAFF.